These 25 T cell receptor beta chains were sequenced from one sample in a study of T cell responses to AZD1222 COVID-19 vaccine. The assay was immunoSEQ multiplex PCR, and TCRdb's table has in-frame clones only and misses some. The data show over 130,000 clones, more than 80% seen once. The sequencing here drew on peripheral blood, taken 28 days after the second AZD1222 dose. The receptor set was obtained from an adult who received the AZD1222 COVID-19 vaccine.

The rearrangement uses TRBV20-1 and TRBJ2-2, with TRBD2 identical over 8 bases. The CDR3 runs to 14 residues. The germline V gene encodes CDR1 DFQATT and CDR2 SNEGSKA (reference sequence). The V segment lost 3 bases and the J segment 4 bases; nucleotides outside the gene matches: 4. CDR3 amino acids: CSASTGGLTGELFF. CDR3 nucleotide sequence: TGCAGTGCTAGTACGGGAGGGCTCACCGGGGAGCTGTTTTTT.

V usage is TRBV10-2 and J usage is TRBJ2-2; possible D gene TRBD1, 5 bases. The CDR3 runs 15 residues. V was clipped by 3 bases and J by 3 bases, with 11 bases between them. The germline gives CDR1 WSHSY, CDR2 SAAADI. CDR3 nucleotides: TGCGCCAGCAGTGACAGGGTTTTGGACACCGGGGAGCTGTTTTTT. Translated: CASSDRVLDTGELFF.

The J gene is TRBJ1-2, the V gene TRBV5-4, with a weak D call TRBD1 (6 bases). Germline V lookup: CDR1 SGHNT, CDR2 YYREEE (reference sequence). V was pared by 4 bases and J by 4 bases, with 17 bases between. The CDR3 runs to 15 residues. CDR3 nucleotides: TGTGCCAGCAGCCCGGGACATTCGGGCCTCTATGGCTACACCTTC. Its translation: CASSPGHSGLYGYTF.

CDR3 residues: CASRGLHNEQFF. CDR3 coding DNA: TGTGCCAGCCGGGGACTCCACAATGAGCAGTTCTTC. The genes are TRBV12-3 or TRBV12-4 and TRBJ2-1; D perhaps matches TRBD2 (6 bases). The CDR3 runs to 12 residues. V was shortened by 8 bases and J by 5 bases, with 10 bases between the two germline ends.

The CDR3 bases are TGTGCCAGCAGCTTCCTAAGGACAGTGAACACTGAAGCTTTCTTT. Translating gives CASSFLRTVNTEAFF. The chain joins TRBV11-2 to TRBJ1-1, with D possibly matching TRBD1 (6 bases). The V end was cut by 3 bases, the J end by 0 bases, with 11 bases between. Germline CDR1 is SGHAT and CDR2 is FQNNGV. The CDR3 runs 15 residues.

The chain has TRBV7-2 and TRBJ2-4, with D unresolved. The length of the CDR3 is 15 residues. Germline V CDR1 and CDR2: SGHTA, FQGNSA. V lost 3 bases and J 1 base, leaving 10 bases between the germline ends. This CDR3 reads CASSFSRTAKNIQYF. Here the CDR3 DNA reads TGTGCCAGCAGCTTCAGTAGGACGGCCAAAAACATTCAGTACTTC.

The gene calls are TRBV30 and TRBJ1-6; D is unresolved. The V and J ends lost 2 bases and 0 bases respectively, with 8 bases between them. This CDR3 has 15 residues. Germline-derived CDR1 and CDR2 are GTSNPN and SVGIG (reference sequence). DNA of the CDR3: TGTGCCTGGAGTTCGATGAGCTCCTATAATTCACCCCTCCACTTT. It encodes CAWSSMSSYNSPLHF.

A few counts support this clone. The chain is built from TRBV5-6 and TRBJ1-6; D is possibly TRBD1 (6 bases). This CDR3 comprises 18 residues. Germline-derived CDR1 and CDR2 are SGHDT and YYEEEE. V gave up 0 bases and J gave up 0 bases, with 13 bases separating them. CDR3 nucleotides: TGTGCCAGCAGCTTGGCGGCAGGGGCGAGCTCCTATAATTCACCCCTCCACTTT. Translation: CASSLAAGASSYNSPLHF.

V gene TRBV29-1 combines with J gene TRBJ2-5, with D hard to call. CDR3 length equals 12 residues. CDR1 is SQVTM and CDR2 is ANQGSEA in the germline V gene. V gave up 1 base and J gave up 4 bases, with 7 bases separating them. CDR3 in amino acids: CSVEGWGETQYF. DNA for the CDR3: TGCAGCGTTGAAGGGTGGGGAGAGACCCAGTACTTC.

The chain is built from TRBV7-8 and TRBJ2-4; the D is unclear. Per the germline V gene, CDR1 is SGHVS and CDR2 is FQNEAQ. The V and J ends lost 3 bases and 0 bases respectively, with 21 bases between them. This CDR3 region has 19 residues. The CDR3 DNA is TGTGCCAGCAGCTTCGCTAGTACCTCGATGCCCCTAGCCAAAAACATTCAGTACTTC. This codes for CASSFASTSMPLAKNIQYF. Using reference TRBV7-8 and TRBJ2-4 for the parts outside the CDR3, the full variable domain is GAGVSQSPRYKVAKRGQDVALRCDPISGHVSLFWYQQALGQGPEFLTYFQNEAQLDKSGLPSDRFFAERPEGSVSTLKIQRTQQEDSAVYLCASSFASTSMPLAKNIQYFGAGTRLSVL.

The chain has TRBV10-3 and TRBJ1-1; 11 nucleotides align to TRBD1. Per the germline V gene, CDR1 is ENHRY and CDR2 is SYGVKD. V trimming: 5 bases; J trimming: 4 bases; junction bases outside the gene matches: 9. The CDR3 consists of 16 residues. The DNA of the CDR3 is TGTGCCATCAGTAGGGGGACAGGGGGTTCGGTCACTGAAGCTTTCTTT. It translates to CAISRGTGGSVTEAFF.

The chain couples TRBV10-2 to TRBJ2-7, with 9 bases aligning to TRBD1. After removal of 10 bases from V and 2 bases from J, the junction contained 6 bases not matched to a gene. The CDR3 totals 13 residues. Germline loops: CDR1 WSHSY, CDR2 SAAADI. The CDR3 DNA is TGCGCCACCGGGGACAGGGTGACCTACGAGCAGTACTTC. Translation gives CATGDRVTYEQYF.

The chain links TRBV9 to TRBJ2-7; maybe TRBD2 (6 bases). Germline V gives CDR1 SGDLS, CDR2 YYNGEE. V lost 2 bases to trimming and J lost 4 bases, with 13 bases between them. The CDR3 is made up of 14 amino acids. CDR3 in amino acids: CASSVGGPGYEQYF. CDR3 nucleotide sequence: TGTGCCAGCAGCGTTGGAGGGCCGGGGTACGAGCAGTACTTC.

This chain's CDR3 is CASSPQFYEQYF. CDR3 coding DNA: TGTGCCAGCAGTCCACAATTCTACGAGCAGTACTTC. The chain couples TRBV25-1 to TRBJ2-7; D gene ambiguous. The germline gives CDR1 MGHDK, CDR2 SYGVNS. This CDR3 is built from 12 residues. V shed 5 bases and J shed 3 bases, with 8 bases lying between them.

The CDR3 nucleotides read TGTGCCAGCAGTGGACAGGTAGCCCCTAACTATGGCTACACCTTC. Amino acid sequence: CASSGQVAPNYGYTF. V and J are TRBV7-9 and TRBJ1-2; 7 positions match TRBD1. The CDR3 spans 15 residues. Germline CDR1 is SEHNR and CDR2 is FQNEAQ (reference sequence). Trimming at V came to 6 bases and at J to 0 bases, leaving 7 bases not matched to a gene.

The V gene is TRBV5-6, the J gene TRBJ2-2; TRBD1 is a possible D gene (7 bases). Trimming stripped 3 bases from V and 3 bases from J, with 24 bases between. The CDR3 runs to 19 residues. Germline CDR1 reads SGHDT; CDR2 reads YYEEEE. CDR3 sequence: CASSYLGGPGSRDTGELFF. The CDR3 DNA sequence: TGTGCCAGCAGCTACCTAGGGGGCCCCGGGAGTCGGGACACCGGGGAGCTGTTTTTT.

This chain links TRBV7-6 with TRBJ1-5; 7 bases fit TRBD1. CDR1 and CDR2 (germline): SGHVS, FNYEAQ. This CDR3 is built from 15 residues. After removal of 5 bases from V and 1 base from J, the junction contained 5 bases not matched to a gene. DNA for the CDR3: TGTGCCAGCAGCCTAGGGACAGCCAGCAATCAGCCCCAGCATTTT. This translates into CASSLGTASNQPQHF.

The chain uses TRBV5-6 and TRBJ1-1; 11 bases line up with TRBD1. Per germline, CDR1 SGHDT and CDR2 YYEEEE. The CDR3 runs 16 residues. V gave up 3 bases and J gave up 2 bases; unmatched junction bases: 6. CDR3 amino acids: CASSYRGTGGNTEAFF. The CDR3 nucleotides are TGTGCCAGCAGCTATCGGGGGACAGGGGGTAACACTGAAGCTTTCTTT.

The gene calls are TRBV3-1 (or the pseudogene TRBV3-2) and TRBJ2-7, with TRBD2 as a possible D gene (5 bases). The V gene's germline CDR1 is LGHDT and CDR2 YNNKEL (reference sequence). This CDR3 comprises 15 residues. V was shortened by 1 base and J by 5 bases, with 15 bases between the two germline ends. In DNA, the CDR3 is TGTGCCAGCAGCCAAGCTGTGAGGGCCGTGGACGAGCAGTACTTC. The encoded protein is CASSQAVRAVDEQYF.

V is TRBV10-1 and J is TRBJ2-1, with D perhaps TRBD1 (5 bases). CDR1 WNHNN and CDR2 SYGVQD come from the germline V gene (reference sequence). V lost 3 bases and J 9 bases, leaving 15 bases between the germline ends. CDR3 size: 14 residues. CDR3: CASSDLLDDSEQFF. In nucleotides, the CDR3 is TGCGCCAGCAGTGATCTACTGGACGACAGTGAGCAGTTCTTC.

This clone has just one count. The rearrangement joins TRBV6-5 to TRBJ2-7; D gene unclear. Per germline, CDR1 MNHEY and CDR2 SVGAGI. The CDR3 totals 15 residues. CDR3 DNA sequence: TGTTACACGAGTTTTTCGGCAGGTGTGGGTTACGAGCAGTACTTC. Protein product: CYTSFSAGVGYEQYF.

This clone was seen a handful of times. The V call is TRBV6-6, the J call TRBJ1-2; 8 bases match TRBD1. The CDR3 runs to 17 residues. The V segment lost 5 bases and the J segment 6 bases; nucleotides outside the gene matches: 17. Germline CDR1 reads MNHNY; CDR2 reads SVGAGI (reference sequence). The CDR3 spells CASSPTPTLQGEDGYTF. Here the CDR3 DNA reads TGTGCCAGCAGTCCAACTCCGACCTTACAGGGGGAGGATGGCTACACCTTC.

V gene TRBV19 combines with J gene TRBJ1-1; D unresolved. CDR3 size: 16 residues. Between the trimmed V and J ends, which lost 5 bases and 0 bases, there was a span of 16 bases. CDR1 and CDR2 from the germline V gene are LNHDA and SQIVND (reference sequence). This CDR3 is CASSSSLAAMNTEAFF. Here the CDR3 DNA reads TGTGCCAGTAGTTCCTCCCTGGCAGCTATGAACACTGAAGCTTTCTTT.

This clone was recorded once. The rearrangement joins TRBV27 to TRBJ2-1; a weak D match, TRBD2 (6 bases). Trimming took 4 bases from V and 9 from J, leaving 16 bases between them. CDR3 size: 14 residues. Germline CDR1 is MNHEY and CDR2 is SMNVEV (reference sequence). The CDR3 bases are TGTGCCAGCAGTTGGGCCCCCGGTAGCGGTGAGCAGTTCTTC. Its protein product is CASSWAPGSGEQFF.

V and J are TRBV29-1 and TRBJ2-2; possibly TRBD1 for D (6 bases). This CDR3 spans 15 amino acids. Trimming took 3 bases from V and 4 from J, leaving 15 bases between them. The germline CDR1 and CDR2 sequences are SQVTM and ANQGSEA. CDR3 residues: CSVETRGKATGELFF. Here the CDR3 DNA reads TGCAGCGTTGAGACGAGGGGGAAGGCCACCGGGGAGCTGTTTTTT.